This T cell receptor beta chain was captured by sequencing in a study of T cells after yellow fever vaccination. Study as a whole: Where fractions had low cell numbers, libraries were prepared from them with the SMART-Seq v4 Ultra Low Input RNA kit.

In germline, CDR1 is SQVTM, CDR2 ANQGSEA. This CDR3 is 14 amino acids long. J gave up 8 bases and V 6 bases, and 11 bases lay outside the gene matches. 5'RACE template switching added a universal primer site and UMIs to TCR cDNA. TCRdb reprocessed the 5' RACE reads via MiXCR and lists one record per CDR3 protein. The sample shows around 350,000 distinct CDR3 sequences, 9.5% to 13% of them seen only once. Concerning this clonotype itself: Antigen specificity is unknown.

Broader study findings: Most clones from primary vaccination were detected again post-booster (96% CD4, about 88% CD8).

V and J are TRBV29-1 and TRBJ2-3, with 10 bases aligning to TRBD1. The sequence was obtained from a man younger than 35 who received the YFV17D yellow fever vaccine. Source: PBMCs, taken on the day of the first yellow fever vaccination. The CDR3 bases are TGCAGCGTGGACCGGGACAGGGGAGTGGGTACGCAGTATTTT. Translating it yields CSVDRDRGVGTQYF.